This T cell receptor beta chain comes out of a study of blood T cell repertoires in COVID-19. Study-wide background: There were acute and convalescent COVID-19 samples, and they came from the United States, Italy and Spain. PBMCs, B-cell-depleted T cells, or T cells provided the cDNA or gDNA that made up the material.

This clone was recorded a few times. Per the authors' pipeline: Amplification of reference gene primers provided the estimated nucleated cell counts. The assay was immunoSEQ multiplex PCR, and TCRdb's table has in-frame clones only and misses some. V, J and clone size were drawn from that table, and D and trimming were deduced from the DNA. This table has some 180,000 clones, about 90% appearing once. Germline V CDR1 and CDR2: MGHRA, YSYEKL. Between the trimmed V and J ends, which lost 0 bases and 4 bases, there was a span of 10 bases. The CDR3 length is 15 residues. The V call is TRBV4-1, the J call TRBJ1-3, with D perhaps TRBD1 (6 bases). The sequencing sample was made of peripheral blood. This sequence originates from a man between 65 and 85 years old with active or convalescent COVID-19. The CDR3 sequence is CASSQDPGTGNTIYF. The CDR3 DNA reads TGCGCCAGCAGCCAAGACCCCGGGACAGGAAACACCATATATTTT.